The source of this T cell receptor beta chain is a study of blood T cell repertoires in COVID-19. Across the whole study: Italy, Spain and the United States were the sources of the convalescent and acute COVID-19 samples. T cells, B-cell-depleted T cells, or PBMCs provided the cDNA or gDNA that served as material.

V trimming: 2 bases; J trimming: 5 bases; junction bases outside the gene matches: 8. The CDR3 is made up of 15 amino acids. Per germline, CDR1 SGHDN and CDR2 FVKESK. The data were produced by immunoSEQ multiplex PCR, yet TCRdb's version contains in-frame clones alone and is incomplete. The sample holds over 150,000 clones, roughly 85% seen once. Sample: peripheral blood. The gene calls are TRBV14 and TRBJ2-7, with 8 positions matching TRBD1. The sequence was obtained from a woman of 80 years or more with acute or convalescent COVID-19. In nucleotides, the CDR3 is TGTGCCAGCAGCCAAACAAGGACAGGGTGGGACGAGCAGTACTTC. Translating gives CASSQTRTGWDEQYF.